This T cell receptor (beta chain) originates from a study of T-cell reconstitution after alpha-beta-depleted transplantation in children. Preparation of the TCRbeta library used unique molecular identifiers. TCRdb processed the PCR reads anew with MiXCR; each CDR3 protein has one entry. This sample has some 300,000 distinct CDR3 sequences, with 10% found just once. The germline gives CDR1 MGHDK, CDR2 SYGVNS. Trimming cost V 2 bases and J 8 bases; bases outside gene matches: 3. This CDR3 contains 14 residues. Sequencing used PBMCs from the stem cell graft donor, obtained from the stem cell graft. This sequence joins TRBV25-1 and TRBJ1-4; TRBD1 agrees at 9 bases. The sequence was collected from a human donor who donated a stem cell graft to a child with acute lymphoblastic leukemia. The CDR3 coding sequence is TGTGCCAGCAGTGAACACAGGGGGCAAGAAAAACTGTTTTTT. Translating gives CASSEHRGQEKLFF.